The rows below give T cell receptor beta chains drawn from one sample of a study of CD8 T cells in ankylosing spondylitis. From the 5' RACE reads, TCRdb called clonotypes with MiXCR, one entry per CDR3 protein. The data show over 600,000 distinct CDR3 sequences, with 15% to 20% seen just once and about 19% held by the top ten. The source material was blood, either unsorted or a sorted T cell fraction (not recorded which). The receptor source for this set is a male donor with ankylosing spondylitis. Both conserved end residues are part of each CDR3. A D gene is named only where the DNA matches it firmly. Expanded clones are given a class, and other clones once, few, many or no size at all.

>NA|TRBV6-1|NA|TRBJ1-1
CASSPLPGPNTEAFF
TGTGCCAGCAGTCCCCTCCCGGGGCCGAACACTGAAGCTTTCTTT
>NA|TRBV7-3|NA|TRBJ2-1
CASSFKDGTNEQFF
TGTGCCAGCAGCTTTAAAGACGGGACTAATGAGCAGTTCTTC
>few|TRBV20-1|TRBD1|TRBJ2-7
CSAENPGQGYEQYF
TGCAGTGCTGAGAATCCGGGACAGGGCTACGAGCAGTACTTC
>few|TRBV29-1|NA|TRBJ2-1
CSVERAGSNEQFF
TGCAGCGTTGAGAGGGCCGGGAGTAATGAGCAGTTCTTC
>NA|TRBV5-1|NA|TRBJ1-1
CASSLEGGVAEAFF
TGCGCCAGCAGCTTGGAGGGAGGGGTGGCTGAAGCTTTCTTT
>few|TRBV20-1|NA|TRBJ2-7
CSVRTDPYEQYF
TGCAGTGTAAGGACCGACCCCTACGAGCAGTACTTC
>few|TRBV29-1|TRBD2|TRBJ2-7
CSVAVGLAAAYEQYF
TGCAGCGTCGCAGTAGGACTAGCGGCCGCCTACGAGCAGTACTTC
>few|TRBV9|NA|TRBJ2-3
CASSEGLGTQYF
TGTGCCAGCAGCGAGGGGCTGGGTACGCAGTATTTT
>few|TRBV19|NA|TRBJ1-5
CASRRVDVDQPQHF
TGTGCCAGTAGACGAGTAGACGTAGATCAGCCCCAGCATTTT
>few|TRBV4-1|NA|TRBJ1-2
CASSRESATDLDSLLYGYTF
TGCGCCAGCAGCAGAGAGAGCGCCACCGATTTAGACAGTCTACTCTATGGCTACACCTTC
>NA|TRBV10-3|NA|TRBJ2-7
CAISALGTNSHEQYF
TGTGCCATCAGTGCCCTTGGGACCAACTCCCACGAGCAGTACTTC
>NA|TRBV29-1|TRBD1|TRBJ2-7
CSVEGQGDYEQYF
TGCAGCGTTGAGGGACAGGGGGATTACGAGCAGTACTTC